This T cell receptor beta chain originates from a study of technical replicates of blood from a handful of donors (TCRdb year 2017). About this clone itself: What antigen it recognizes has not been identified. Base qualities are not recorded, but no much larger clone differs from it by a single base.

V and J are truncated by 2 bases and 0 bases respectively, leaving an intervening sequence of 11 bases. CDR1 and CDR2 are read off the germline V gene as MGHRA and YSYEKL. Including cysteine and phenylalanine, the CDR3 has 17 amino acids. The CDR3 DNA has 51 bases and is translated from base 1. Preparation of the library involved the immunoSEQ multiplex PCR assay. Drawn from immuneACCESS, this table holds only the in-frame rearrangements with V and J called that TCRdb kept. Clones are partly lost; checked studies trace under half to an unresolved V gene and leave the rest unexplained. Across this sample there are approximately 88,000 clones, with 90% to 97% seen only once. Clones ranked in the top ten supply about 0.3% of the sample.

This receptor was identified in a human donor in good health. The material sequenced was T cells isolated from PBMCs. The sequence joins TRBV4-1 to TRBJ2-6, and the D gene may be TRBD1, 7 bases matching. The bases are TGCGCCAGCAGCCAACAGGGGGGAGACTCTGGGGCCAACGTCCTGACTTTC. The translation is CASSQQGGDSGANVLTF.